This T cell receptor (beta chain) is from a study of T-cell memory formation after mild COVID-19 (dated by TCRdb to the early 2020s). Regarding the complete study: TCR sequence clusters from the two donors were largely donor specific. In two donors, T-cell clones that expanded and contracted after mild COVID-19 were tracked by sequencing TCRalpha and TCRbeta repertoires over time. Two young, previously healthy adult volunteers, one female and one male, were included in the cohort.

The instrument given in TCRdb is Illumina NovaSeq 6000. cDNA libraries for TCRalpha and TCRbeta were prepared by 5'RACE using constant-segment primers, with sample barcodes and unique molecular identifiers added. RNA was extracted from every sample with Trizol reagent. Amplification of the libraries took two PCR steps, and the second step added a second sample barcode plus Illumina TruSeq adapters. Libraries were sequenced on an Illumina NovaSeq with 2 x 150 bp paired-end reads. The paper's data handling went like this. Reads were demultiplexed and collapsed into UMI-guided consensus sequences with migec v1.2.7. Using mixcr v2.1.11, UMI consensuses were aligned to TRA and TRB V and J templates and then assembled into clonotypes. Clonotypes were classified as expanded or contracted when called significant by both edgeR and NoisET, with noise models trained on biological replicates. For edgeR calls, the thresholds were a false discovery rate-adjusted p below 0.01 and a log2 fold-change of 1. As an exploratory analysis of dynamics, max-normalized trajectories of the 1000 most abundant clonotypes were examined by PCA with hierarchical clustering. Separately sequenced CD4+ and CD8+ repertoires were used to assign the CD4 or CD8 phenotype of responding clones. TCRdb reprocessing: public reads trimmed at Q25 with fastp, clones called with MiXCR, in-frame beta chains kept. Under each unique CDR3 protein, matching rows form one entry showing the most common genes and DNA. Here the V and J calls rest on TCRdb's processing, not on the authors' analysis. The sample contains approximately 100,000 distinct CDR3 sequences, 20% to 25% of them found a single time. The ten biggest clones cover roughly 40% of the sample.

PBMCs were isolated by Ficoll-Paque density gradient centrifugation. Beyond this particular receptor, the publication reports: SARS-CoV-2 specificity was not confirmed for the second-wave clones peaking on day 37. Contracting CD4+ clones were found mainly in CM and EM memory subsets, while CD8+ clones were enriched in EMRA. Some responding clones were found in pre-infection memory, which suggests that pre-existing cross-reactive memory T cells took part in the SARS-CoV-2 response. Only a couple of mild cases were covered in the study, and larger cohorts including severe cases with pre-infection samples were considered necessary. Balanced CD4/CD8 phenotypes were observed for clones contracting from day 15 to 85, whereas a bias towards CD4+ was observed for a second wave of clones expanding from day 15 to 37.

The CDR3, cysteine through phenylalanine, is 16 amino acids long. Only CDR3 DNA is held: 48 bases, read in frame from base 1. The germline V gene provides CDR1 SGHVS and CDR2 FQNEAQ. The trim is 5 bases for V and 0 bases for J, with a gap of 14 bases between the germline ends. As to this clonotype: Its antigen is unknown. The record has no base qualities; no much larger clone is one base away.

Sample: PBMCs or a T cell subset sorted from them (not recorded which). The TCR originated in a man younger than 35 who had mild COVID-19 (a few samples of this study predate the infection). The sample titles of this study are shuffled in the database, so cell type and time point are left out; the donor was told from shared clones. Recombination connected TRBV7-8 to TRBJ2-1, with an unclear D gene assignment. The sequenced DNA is TGTGCCAGCAGCCTCCTGGCCCGAAGCTCCTACAATGAGCAGTTCTTC. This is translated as CASSLLARSSYNEQFF.